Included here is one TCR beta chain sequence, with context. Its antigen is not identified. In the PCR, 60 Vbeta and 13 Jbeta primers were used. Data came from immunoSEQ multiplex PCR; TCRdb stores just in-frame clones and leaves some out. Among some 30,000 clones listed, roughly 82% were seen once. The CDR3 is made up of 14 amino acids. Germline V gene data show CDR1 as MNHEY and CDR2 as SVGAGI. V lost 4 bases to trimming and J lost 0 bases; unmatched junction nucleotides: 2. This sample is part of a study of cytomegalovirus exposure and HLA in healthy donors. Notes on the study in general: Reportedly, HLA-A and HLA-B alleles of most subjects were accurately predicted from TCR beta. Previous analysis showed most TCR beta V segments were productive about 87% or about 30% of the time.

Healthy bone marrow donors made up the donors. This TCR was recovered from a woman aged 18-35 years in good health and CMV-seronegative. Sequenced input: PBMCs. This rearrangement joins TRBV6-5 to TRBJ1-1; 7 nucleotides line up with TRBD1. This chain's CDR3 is CASSFGTVNTEAFF. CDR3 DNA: TGTGCCAGCAGTTTCGGGACAGTGAACACTGAAGCTTTCTTT.